Presented here are 8 T cell receptor beta chains from one specimen sequenced in a study of T cells in Graves' hyperthyroidism and ophthalmopathy. TCR beta CDR3 sequences were amplified from RNA transcripts. First-round RT-PCR targeting the TCR CDR3 was performed with the HTBI primer set. TCRdb ran MiXCR on the multiplex PCR reads and lists one entry per CDR3 protein. Of a few hundred thousand distinct CDR3 sequences in the sample, more than 20% are singletons; the top ten hold about 30%. Sequencing was carried out using blood. Receptors originate from a man in his late teens or twenties with Graves' hyperthyroidism.

This clonotype was detected ten times or more. The chain has TRBV12-3 or TRBV12-4 and TRBJ2-7; 9 bases fit TRBD1. This CDR3 spans 16 amino acids. Losses at the gene ends were 3 bases for V and 2 bases for J; bases not matched to a gene: 8. The chain's CDR3 is CASSFTGDRAPYEQYF. The CDR3 DNA is TGTGCCAGCAGTTTTACGGGGGACAGGGCGCCCTACGAGCAGTACTTC.

This clonotype was detected only a few times. J is TRBJ1-2 and V is TRBV5-1, with 11 bases identical to TRBD1. The CDR3 extends over 13 amino acids. The V gene end was trimmed by 0 bases and the J gene end by 13 bases; junction bases not matched to a gene: 5. The germline V gene has CDR1 SGHRS and CDR2 YFSETQ. CDR3 region: CASSLDGGTGGTF. The CDR3 nucleotides read TGCGCCAGCAGCTTGGACGGAGGGACAGGGGGCACCTTC.

The chain links TRBV4-1 to TRBJ1-2; D unclear. V was clipped by 4 bases and J by 2 bases, with 17 bases between them. Germline V gene sequence: CDR1 MGHRA, CDR2 YSYEKL. The CDR3 runs to 16 residues. The CDR3 sequence: CASSRLPGLLNYGYTF. The CDR3 DNA sequence: TGCGCCAGCAGCCGCCTCCCGGGCCTCCTAAACTATGGCTACACCTTC.

This clonotype has ten or more counts. The V call is TRBV11-2, the J call TRBJ2-7, with D perhaps TRBD1 or TRBD2 (5 bases each). Trimming stripped 1 base from V and 2 bases from J, with 9 bases between. Germline V gene sequence: CDR1 SGHAT, CDR2 FQNNGV. CDR3 length equals 14 residues. CDR3 in DNA: TGTGCCAGCAGCTTAGTGTGGGACCCCTACGAGCAGTACTTC. Translation gives CASSLVWDPYEQYF.

This clonotype was counted a few times. This chain links TRBV11-1 with TRBJ1-3; D is possibly TRBD1 (6 bases). Trimming cost V 5 bases and J 0 bases, with 17 bases left between them. The CDR3 has 17 residues. Germline V gene lookup returns CDR1 SGHAT and CDR2 FQDESV (reference sequence). DNA for the CDR3: TGTGCCAGCAGCCAGACCGGGACAACCGGCTCTGGAAACACCATATATTTT. Its translation: CASSQTGTTGSGNTIYF.

The chain has TRBV6-5 and TRBJ2-5, with D uncertain. Germline V gene data show CDR1 as MNHEY and CDR2 as SVGAGI. The CDR3 loop spans 16 amino acids. The V end was cut by 2 bases, the J end by 4 bases, with 17 bases between. DNA for the CDR3: TGTGCCAGCAGTTACACGGGCGGCGGCTTTAGAGAGACCCAGTACTTC. Amino acids: CASSYTGGGFRETQYF.

This clonotype was seen at least ten times. The CDR3 sequence is CSVEGTDQETQYF. CDR3 DNA: TGCAGCGTTGAAGGGACAGACCAAGAGACCCAGTACTTC. The chain links TRBV29-1 to TRBJ2-5; a possible D gene is TRBD1 (6 bases). CDR3 length equals 13 residues. CDR1 and CDR2 from the germline V gene are SQVTM and ANQGSEA. V lost 1 base and J 0 bases, leaving 6 bases between the germline ends. The full variable domain, its missing parts supplied by reference TRBV29-1 and TRBJ2-5, is SAVISQKPSRDICQRGTSLTIQCQVDSQVTMMFWYRQQPGQSLTLIATANQGSEATYESGFVIDKFPISRPNLTFSTLTVSNMSPEDSSIYLCSVEGTDQETQYFGPGTRLLVL.

In this sample, this clonotype turned up many times. The V call is TRBV20-1, the J call TRBJ2-2, with a weak D call TRBD2 (5 bases). The V gene lost 5 bases and the J gene lost 7 bases, with 14 bases spanning the gap. CDR1 and CDR2 from the germline V gene are DFQATT and SNEGSKA (reference sequence). The length of the CDR3 is 13 residues. This chain's CDR3 is CSARPLAGGELFF. Here the CDR3 DNA reads TGCAGTGCTCGTCCCCTAGCAGGCGGGGAGCTGTTTTTT.